What follows are 23 T cell receptor beta chains derived from one specimen sequenced in a study of blood T cell repertoires in COVID-19. Only in-frame clones appear in the TCRdb table, and some are missing; sequencing was by immunoSEQ multiplex PCR. The data show fewer than 200,000 clones, 80% to 90% seen once. The sequencing sample was made of peripheral blood. Source of these receptors: a man between 50 and 59 years old with active or convalescent COVID-19.

In regard to this clone: The sample carries other DNA sequences with the same CDR3. The rearrangement uses TRBV30 and TRBJ1-5; 7 positions match TRBD1. Germline V gene data show CDR1 as GTSNPN and CDR2 as SVGIG (reference sequence). J gave up 4 bases and V 3 bases, and 3 bases lay outside the gene matches. This CDR3 has 13 residues. The CDR3: CAWSRQGNQPQHF. Written as DNA, the CDR3 is TGTGCCTGGAGCCGACAGGGAAATCAGCCCCAGCATTTT.

The chain uses TRBV29-1 and TRBJ1-1; D is undetermined. V lost 7 bases and J 1 base, leaving 13 bases between the germline ends. CDR3 length equals 13 residues. Germline V gene sequence: CDR1 SQVTM, CDR2 ANQGSEA. The CDR3 DNA sequence: TGCAGCGCCCAGCTGGCGGGGAACACTGAAGCTTTCTTT. Its protein is CSAQLAGNTEAFF.

This chain connects TRBV18 to TRBJ2-7; maybe TRBD2 (6 bases). The germline V and J ends were trimmed by 0 bases and 2 bases, with 11 bases remaining between them. The germline CDR1 and CDR2 sequences are KGHSH and LQKENI. The CDR3 covers 15 residues. The chain's CDR3 is CASSPPGGWTYEQYF. The CDR3 bases are TGTGCCAGCTCACCACCGGGGGGTTGGACCTACGAGCAGTACTTC. Filled out from reference TRBV18 and TRBJ2-7, the complete variable domain reads NAGVMQNPRHLVRRRGQEARLRCSPMKGHSHVYWYRQLPEEGLKFMVYLQKENIIDESGMPKERFSAEFPKEGPSILRIQQVVRGDSAAYFCASSPPGGWTYEQYFGPGTRLTVT.

The chain couples TRBV3-1 (or the pseudogene TRBV3-2) to TRBJ2-7, with 11 bases that match TRBD1. Germline V gene sequence: CDR1 LGHDT, CDR2 YNNKEL (reference sequence). The CDR3 is made up of 14 amino acids. Trimming at V came to 4 bases and at J to 7 bases, leaving 6 bases not matched to a gene. The CDR3 DNA follows: TGTGCCAGCAGCCGCCCGGGGACAGGGGGGGAGCAGTACTTC. Translating gives CASSRPGTGGEQYF.

The chain joins TRBV2 to TRBJ1-5; weak D call: TRBD1 (5 bases). Germline assignment: CDR1 SNHLY and CDR2 FYNNEI. This CDR3 comprises 15 residues. V was cut by 4 bases and J by 0 bases, with 10 bases left in between. This CDR3 reads CASSADTYSNQPQHF. The CDR3 DNA follows: TGTGCCAGCAGTGCGGACACTTATAGCAATCAGCCCCAGCATTTT.

The chain couples TRBV29-1 to TRBJ2-7, with 12 nucleotides matching TRBD1. CDR3 length: 13 residues. Germline V gives CDR1 SQVTM, CDR2 ANQGSEA. V was clipped by 3 bases and J by 5 bases; unmatched bases: 2. The CDR3 loop is CSVEGQGAHEQYF. CDR3 DNA: TGCAGCGTTGAGGGACAGGGGGCTCACGAGCAGTACTTC.

This chain links TRBV7-2 with TRBJ1-3; D may be TRBD1 (6 bases). With 5 bases removed from V and 4 bases from J, the gap between germline ends came to 9 bases. The CDR3 spans 13 residues. The germline gives CDR1 SGHTA, CDR2 FQGNSA. CDR3 protein: CASSTDRGNTIYF. The CDR3 DNA sequence: TGTGCCAGCAGCACCGACAGGGGAAACACCATATATTTT.

The chain links TRBV24-1 to TRBJ2-1, with TRBD2 identical over 12 bases. After removal of 3 bases from V and 7 bases from J, the junction contained 6 bases not matched to a gene. Germline CDR1 KGHDR, CDR2 SFDVKD. CDR3 length equals 16 residues. CDR3 residues: CATSDPGLAGTNEQFF. In DNA, the CDR3 is TGTGCCACCAGTGATCCCGGACTAGCGGGAACGAATGAGCAGTTCTTC.

The rearrangement links TRBV12-3 or TRBV12-4 to TRBJ2-1, with D perhaps TRBD1 (6 bases). The CDR3 loop spans 12 amino acids. Trimming removed 5 bases from V and 7 bases from J, with 9 bases in between. Here the CDR3 reads CASSQGQNEQFF. CDR3 sequence (DNA): TGTGCCAGCAGTCAAGGACAGAATGAGCAGTTCTTC.

The chain employs TRBV29-1 and TRBJ2-7; 11 nucleotides line up with TRBD2. This CDR3 comprises 13 residues. In germline, CDR1 is SQVTM, CDR2 ANQGSEA. J lost 3 bases, V lost 4 bases, and 2 bases had no gene match. DNA for the CDR3: TGCAGCGTTGTTACTAGCGGGGGCTACGAGCAGTACTTC. It is translated as CSVVTSGGYEQYF.

In DNA, the CDR3 is TGTGCCAGCAGCTCCGGAGAGGGGGTCTATGGCTACACCTTC. As protein: CASSSGEGVYGYTF. V and J are TRBV7-6 and TRBJ1-2, with D possibly matching TRBD1 (6 bases). Per the germline V gene, CDR1 is SGHVS and CDR2 is FNYEAQ. This CDR3 is 14 amino acids long. Between the trimmed V and J ends, which lost 4 bases and 4 bases, there was a span of 13 bases.

The chain uses TRBV12-5 and TRBJ2-7; D is perhaps TRBD1 (5 bases). The CDR3 runs 13 residues. Germline assignment: CDR1 LGHNT and CDR2 FRNRAP. Deletions cut 1 base from V and 4 bases from J, with 8 bases between. The CDR3 nucleotides are TGTGCTAGTGGTTTGGACCAGGGTTACGAGCAGTACTTC. Its translation: CASGLDQGYEQYF.

This chain connects TRBV6-5 to TRBJ2-2; D is uncertain. CDR1 is MNHEY and CDR2 is SVGAGI in the germline V gene. The CDR3 contains 12 residues. V was shortened by 6 bases and J by 7 bases, with 9 bases between the two germline ends. CDR3 region: CASSQPGGELFF. DNA for the CDR3: TGTGCCAGCAGCCAACCGGGCGGGGAGCTGTTTTTT.

This clone was counted between two and nine times. This chain links TRBV7-3 with TRBJ2-4, with TRBD2 identical over 7 bases. The trim removed 6 bases at V and 0 bases at J, leaving 5 bases unmatched. CDR1 is SGHTA, CDR2 FQGTGA, per germline. The CDR3 is 15 residues long. The CDR3 region has the DNA TGTGCCAGCAGGGTACAGCGGGGAGCCAAAAACATTCAGTACTTC. Amino acid sequence: CASRVQRGAKNIQYF.

This clone appeared a few times. This chain joins TRBV6-5 and TRBJ1-5, with a tentative D call TRBD1 (5 bases). Germline values: CDR1 MNHEY, CDR2 SVGAGI. The CDR3 length is 15 residues. Trimming pared 6 bases from V and 7 bases from J, leaving 19 bases between. CDR3 protein: CASRYAGTGGQPQHF. The CDR3 DNA sequence: TGTGCCAGCAGGTACGCCGGGACCGGGGGGCAGCCCCAGCATTTT.

This clone was detected only once. This chain connects TRBV5-4 to TRBJ1-6; 7 bases map to TRBD1. This CDR3 has 15 amino acids. Germline V gives CDR1 SGHNT, CDR2 YYREEE (reference sequence). The V and J ends lost 0 bases and 9 bases, in that order; junction bases with no gene match: 6. As DNA, the CDR3 is TGTGCCAGCAGCTTGGAACAGGGGTTGGGTTCACCCCTCCACTTT. Residues: CASSLEQGLGSPLHF.

The rearrangement uses TRBV5-5 and TRBJ1-1, with TRBD1 matching over 9 bases. The CDR3 is made up of 14 amino acids. Germline V CDR1 and CDR2: SGHKS, YYEKEE (reference sequence). J gave up 2 bases and V 4 bases, and 3 bases lay outside the gene matches. The CDR3 here is CASSRDRANTEAFF. The CDR3 DNA reads as TGTGCCAGCAGCCGGGACAGGGCCAACACTGAAGCTTTCTTT.

This rearrangement joins TRBV27 to TRBJ2-7, with TRBD2 as a possible D gene (5 bases). CDR3 size: 14 residues. V dropped 7 bases and J dropped 4 bases, with 17 bases sitting between them. Germline V lookup: CDR1 MNHEY, CDR2 SMNVEV (reference sequence). The CDR3 loop reads CASTPTGRGYEQYF. Written as DNA, the CDR3 is TGTGCCAGCACTCCCACGGGGAGAGGGTACGAGCAGTACTTC.

The chain uses TRBV6-5 and TRBJ1-1, with TRBD1 identical over 8 bases. The CDR3 totals 14 residues. Germline V gene sequence: CDR1 MNHEY, CDR2 SVGAGI. V lost 6 bases and J lost 5; bases outside the gene matches: 8. The CDR3 region is CASSIGQGGTEAFF. Written as DNA, the CDR3 is TGTGCCAGCAGCATAGGACAGGGAGGGACTGAAGCTTTCTTT.

This chain connects TRBV6-5 to TRBJ2-2; the D gene is possibly TRBD1 (5 bases). Germline CDR1 is MNHEY and CDR2 is SVGAGI. Trimming pared 5 bases from V and 2 bases from J, leaving 9 bases between. This CDR3 is 14 amino acids long. The CDR3 region is CASSPRENTGELFF. The CDR3 DNA reads as TGTGCCAGCAGTCCCAGGGAAAACACCGGGGAGCTGTTTTTT.

This clone appeared a single time. V is TRBV27 and J is TRBJ1-4; 7 bases fit TRBD1. The V and J ends lost 5 bases and 5 bases, in that order; junction bases with no gene match: 5. Germline CDR1 MNHEY, CDR2 SMNVEV (reference sequence). The CDR3 has 14 residues. The CDR3 sequence is CASSRLGQNEKLFF. Written as DNA, the CDR3 is TGTGCCAGCAGTAGATTGGGACAGAATGAAAAACTGTTTTTT.

V and J are TRBV15 and TRBJ1-3; 7 bases are a match to TRBD1. The CDR3 is 16 amino acids. The germline V gene has CDR1 LNHNV and CDR2 YYDKDF (reference sequence). The trim removed 5 bases at V and 2 bases at J, leaving 9 bases unmatched. The CDR3: CATSEVGQGAGNTIYF. CDR3 DNA sequence: TGTGCCACCAGCGAGGTGGGGCAGGGGGCTGGAAACACCATATATTTT. The full variable domain, its missing parts supplied by reference TRBV15 and TRBJ1-3, is DAMVIQNPRYQVTQFGKPVTLSCSQTLNHNVMYWYQQKSSQAPKLLFHYYDKDFNNEADTPDNFQSRRPNTSFCFLDIRSPGLGDTAMYLCATSEVGQGAGNTIYFGEGSWLTVV.

J is TRBJ2-1 and V is TRBV29-1; a weak D match, TRBD1 (7 bases). The CDR3 covers 12 residues. CDR1 and CDR2 from the germline V gene are SQVTM and ANQGSEA. The V and J ends lost 3 bases and 7 bases respectively, with 10 bases between them. CDR3 in DNA: TGCAGCGTTGAGTCAGGGGGGAATGAGCAGTTCTTC. It yields the protein CSVESGGNEQFF.